This T cell receptor beta chain derives from a study of blood T cell repertoires in COVID-19. Germline values: CDR1 SGDLS, CDR2 YYNGEE. The CDR3 has 16 amino acids. V shed 0 bases and J shed 3 bases, with 15 bases lying between them. Assay: immunoSEQ multiplex PCR; the TCRdb copy retains only in-frame clones and omits some. Altogether more than 95,000 clones are present, roughly 91% being singletons, with the ten largest covering 5% to 6.5%. The sequence came from a human donor in a cohort sampled during active COVID-19. Sequencing used peripheral blood. The chain links TRBV9 to TRBJ1-2; no firm D call. CDR3 bases: TGTGCCAGCAGCGTAGGGAAAACGGAGGAGTACTATGGCTACACCTTC. Amino acids: CASSVGKTEEYYGYTF.